Shown below are 21 T cell receptor beta chains from a single sample sequenced in a study of T cells in Graves' hyperthyroidism and ophthalmopathy. The source material, RNA transcripts, was used to amplify TCR beta CDR3 regions. RT-PCR in the first round (using the HTBI primer set) targeted the TCR CDR3. TCRdb used MiXCR to reprocess the multiplex PCR reads, holding one entry per CDR3 protein. The sample lists roughly 510,000 distinct CDR3 sequences, over 45% occurring once. The specimen was peripheral blood or thyroid tissue (not recorded which). Receptors were obtained from an adult woman with Graves' disease, either hyperthyroidism or ophthalmopathy (not recorded which).

The table lists this clonotype with a few counts. The V and J genes are TRBV19 and TRBJ2-7; 9 nucleotides align to TRBD1. The length of the CDR3 is 12 residues. J gave up 3 bases and V 8 bases, and 2 bases lay outside the gene matches. Germline assignment: CDR1 LNHDA and CDR2 SQIVND (reference sequence). CDR3 nucleotides: TGTGCCAGTGCGGACAGGGGCTACGAGCAGTACTTC. Encoded protein: CASADRGYEQYF.

The CDR3 spells CSAENRALYDSPLHF. The CDR3 DNA reads as TGCAGTGCGGAAAACAGGGCTCTTTATGATTCACCCCTCCACTTT. V is TRBV20-1 and J is TRBJ1-6, with a weak D call TRBD1 (6 bases). The V gene lost 6 bases and the J gene lost 8 bases, with 20 bases spanning the gap. The CDR3 extends over 15 amino acids. Per germline, CDR1 DFQATT and CDR2 SNEGSKA (reference sequence).

This clonotype was counted between two and nine times. This chain connects TRBV24-1 to TRBJ1-2, with D possibly being TRBD1 (6 bases). Between the trimmed V and J ends, which lost 6 bases and 2 bases, there was a span of 12 bases. The germline V gene has CDR1 KGHDR and CDR2 SFDVKD. The CDR3 spans 14 residues. CDR3 protein: CATSTGTPNYGYTF. CDR3 DNA sequence: TGTGCCACCAGTACAGGGACACCAAACTATGGCTACACCTTC.

The chain combines TRBV19 with TRBJ1-5; D unresolved. This CDR3 contains 15 residues. Deletions cut 3 bases from V and 0 bases from J, with 9 bases between. In germline, CDR1 is LNHDA, CDR2 SQIVND (reference sequence). The CDR3 DNA follows: TGTGCCAGTAGTATGGTGGGCAGTAGCAATCAGCCCCAGCATTTT. Its protein is CASSMVGSSNQPQHF.

The chain joins TRBV5-6 to TRBJ1-1; D is perhaps TRBD1 (6 bases). The CDR3 is 11 residues long. Germline CDR1 SGHDT, CDR2 YYEEEE. Trimming stripped 4 bases from V and 7 bases from J, with 8 bases between. The DNA of the CDR3 is TGTGCCAGCAGCGTGACAGGTGAAGCTTTCTTT. This sequence encodes CASSVTGEAFF.

This clonotype came up many times. This chain uses TRBV5-4 with TRBJ1-1, with a tentative D call TRBD1 (6 bases). CDR1 and CDR2 (germline): SGHNT, YYREEE (reference sequence). V was shortened by 6 bases and J by 2 bases, with 14 bases between the two germline ends. This CDR3 is built from 14 residues. CDR3 DNA: TGTGCCAGCAAGAGACAGGCGAAAAACACTGAAGCTTTCTTT. Translating gives CASKRQAKNTEAFF.

Turning to this clonotype: It is unclear where the CDR3 begins or ends on the DNA, so no DNA is shown, and the CDR3 is as TCRdb lists it. This chain joins TRBV6-1 and TRBJ1-3. Germline values: CDR1 MNHNS, CDR2 SASEGT. The CDR3 has 13 amino acids, counting both end residues. This chain's CDR3 is CARGVLGETPYIF.

The V gene is TRBV29-1, the J gene TRBJ2-5; TRBD1 agrees at 7 bases. The ends lost 8 bases at V and 6 bases at J; junction bases unmatched: 6. The CDR3 has 11 residues. The germline gives CDR1 SQVTM, CDR2 ANQGSEA. In nucleotides, the CDR3 is TGCAGCTTGGACAGGCATCAGACCCAGTACTTC. Residues: CSLDRHQTQYF.

This clonotype has just a few counts. This sequence joins TRBV29-1 and TRBJ2-2, with 8 bases matching TRBD1. Germline lookup yields CDR1 SQVTM and CDR2 ANQGSEA. Trimming cost V 2 bases and J 5 bases; bases outside gene matches: 10. CDR3 length equals 16 residues. The DNA of the CDR3 is TGCAGCGTTGAAAGGAGGGACAGGCCGACGACCGGGGAGCTGTTTTTT. This encodes CSVERRDRPTTGELFF.

This chain joins TRBV20-1 and TRBJ2-7; the D gene is possibly TRBD2 (6 bases). Germline CDR1 is DFQATT and CDR2 is SNEGSKA (reference sequence). This CDR3 has 13 amino acids. V dropped 1 base and J dropped 3 bases, with 10 bases sitting between them. The DNA for the CDR3 is TGCAGTGCTAGAGGGGCTAGCGACTACGAGCAGTACTTC. Protein sequence: CSARGASDYEQYF.

The CDR3 bases are TGTGCCATCAGTGAGAGGTACCCCGGTACTGAAGCTTTCTTT. It yields the protein CAISERYPGTEAFF. The chain recombines TRBV10-3 with TRBJ1-1; D not resolved. Germline V gene data show CDR1 as ENHRY and CDR2 as SYGVKD. The length of the CDR3 is 14 residues. The germline V and J ends were trimmed by 2 bases and 5 bases, with 12 bases remaining between them.

Many counts were recorded for this clonotype. This chain links TRBV20-1 with TRBJ1-6; 8 positions match TRBD1. V lost 5 bases, J lost 4 bases, and 4 bases stayed unmatched. Germline V lookup: CDR1 DFQATT, CDR2 SNEGSKA (reference sequence). This CDR3 contains 14 residues. CDR3 DNA sequence: TGCAGTGCTTTCAGGACAGGGTATAATTCACCCCTCCACTTT. Translated: CSAFRTGYNSPLHF.

This clonotype was seen repeatedly, ten times or more. The CDR3 bases are TGTGCCAGCAGCTTAGTGGGGACTATCAACACCGGGGAGCTGTTTTTT. Protein: CASSLVGTINTGELFF. The rearrangement joins TRBV11-1 to TRBJ2-2; TRBD2 aligns across 7 bases. The CDR3 loop spans 16 amino acids. Germline loops: CDR1 SGHAT, CDR2 FQDESV (reference sequence). The J segment lost 2 bases and the V segment lost 1 base, leaving 4 bases of the junction unmatched. The entire variable domain, with the rest obtained from reference TRBV11-1 and TRBJ2-2, is as follows: EAEVAQSPRYKITEKSQAVAFWCDPISGHATLYWYRQILGQGPELLVQFQDESVVDDSQLPKDRFSAERLKGVDSTLKIQPAELGDSAMYLCASSLVGTINTGELFFGEGSRLTVL.

This chain links TRBV14 with TRBJ1-6, with D uncertain. The V gene lost 0 bases and the J gene lost 5 bases, with 5 bases spanning the gap. This CDR3 region has 14 residues. Germline CDR1 is SGHDN and CDR2 is FVKESK. The CDR3 nucleotides read TGTGCCAGCAGCCAAGACAGGAATAATTCACCCCTCCACTTT. It codes for CASSQDRNNSPLHF.

This clonotype has a count of ten or more. V gene TRBV20-1 combines with J gene TRBJ2-7; 15 bases match TRBD2. V was clipped by 5 bases and J by 4 bases; unmatched bases: 9. CDR3 size: 16 residues. Germline CDR1 and CDR2: DFQATT and SNEGSKA (reference sequence). Here the CDR3 reads CSASGLAGGPPYEQYF. CDR3 nucleotides: TGCAGTGCTTCAGGACTAGCGGGAGGGCCCCCTTACGAGCAGTACTTC.

This clonotype was counted only a few times. The conserved final phenylalanine or tryptophan is absent from the CDR3, which likely points to a read error. The DNA is omitted, as the CDR3 cannot be located on it reliably, and the CDR3 follows TCRdb's listing. The chain employs TRBV10-3 and TRBJ2-2; the tabulated D call, TRBD1, remains unverified against the DNA. The CDR3 is 10 residues long, ends included. CDR1 and CDR2 from the germline V gene are ENHRY and SYGVKD. The CDR3 reads CAISARTGTG.

V and J are TRBV6-5 and TRBJ1-1; perhaps TRBD1 as D (6 bases). The CDR3 runs 12 residues. Trimming removed 5 bases at V and 7 bases at J, with 11 bases between. In germline, CDR1 is MNHEY, CDR2 SVGAGI. The CDR3 DNA is TGTGCCAGCAGTGGCAGGGGTGATGAAGCTTTCTTT. Its protein product is CASSGRGDEAFF.

The rearrangement links TRBV29-1 to TRBJ2-7; D perhaps matches TRBD2 (6 bases). CDR1 and CDR2 from the germline V gene are SQVTM and ANQGSEA. Between the trimmed V and J ends, which lost 6 bases and 5 bases, there was a span of 17 bases. There are 13 residues in the CDR3. The CDR3 sequence is CSVVDQGGDEQYF. The CDR3 nucleotides read TGCAGCGTCGTCGACCAGGGAGGCGACGAGCAGTACTTC.

The chain joins TRBV7-2 to TRBJ2-5, with D unresolved. V shed 0 bases and J shed 1 base, with 18 bases lying between them. In germline, CDR1 is SGHTA, CDR2 FQGNSA. The CDR3 contains 18 residues. The CDR3 reads CASSLARLGFNPQETQYF. The CDR3 region has the DNA TGTGCCAGCAGCTTAGCTCGGTTGGGCTTCAATCCCCAAGAGACCCAGTACTTC.

This clonotype was observed a handful of times. The chain is built from TRBV7-2 and TRBJ2-7, with 7 positions matching TRBD2. Unmatched junction bases numbered 16, after V lost 5 bases and J lost 3 bases. Germline assignment: CDR1 SGHTA and CDR2 FQGNSA. The CDR3 loop spans 17 amino acids. The CDR3 nucleotides read TGTGCCAGCAGCACGGCCCTGAGCTGGGGGGGGAGCTACGAGCAGTACTTC. Translating gives CASSTALSWGGSYEQYF.

The chain employs TRBV10-3 and TRBJ1-4; tentative D call: TRBD1 (5 bases). Trimming cost V 5 bases and J 7 bases, with 17 bases left between them. The CDR3 contains 15 residues. Germline-derived CDR1 and CDR2 are ENHRY and SYGVKD. CDR3 amino acids: CAISPGTSIGEKLFF. CDR3 in DNA: TGTGCCATCAGTCCCGGGACTTCGATCGGTGAAAAACTGTTTTTT.